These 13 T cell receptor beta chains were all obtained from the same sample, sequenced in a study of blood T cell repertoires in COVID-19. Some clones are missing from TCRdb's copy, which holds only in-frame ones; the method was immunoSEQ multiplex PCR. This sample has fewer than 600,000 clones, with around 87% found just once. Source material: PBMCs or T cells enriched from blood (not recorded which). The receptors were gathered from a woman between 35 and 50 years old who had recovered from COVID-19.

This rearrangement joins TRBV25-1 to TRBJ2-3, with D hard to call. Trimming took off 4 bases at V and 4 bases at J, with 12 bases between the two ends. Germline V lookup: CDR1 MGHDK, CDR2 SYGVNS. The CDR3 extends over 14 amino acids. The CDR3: CASSATLVPDTQYF. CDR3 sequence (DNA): TGTGCCAGCAGTGCAACCCTAGTGCCAGATACGCAGTATTTT.

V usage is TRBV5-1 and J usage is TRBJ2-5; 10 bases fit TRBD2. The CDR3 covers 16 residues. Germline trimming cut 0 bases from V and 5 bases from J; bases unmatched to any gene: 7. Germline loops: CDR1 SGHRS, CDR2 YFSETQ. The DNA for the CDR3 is TGCGCCAGCAGCTTGGTCCTAGCGGGAGCAAGGGAGACCCAGTACTTC. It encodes CASSLVLAGARETQYF.

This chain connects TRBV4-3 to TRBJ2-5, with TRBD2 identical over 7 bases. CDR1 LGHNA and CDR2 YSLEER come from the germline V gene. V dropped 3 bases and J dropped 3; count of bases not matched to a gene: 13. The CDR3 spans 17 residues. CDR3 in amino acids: CASSQGVRREPKETQYF. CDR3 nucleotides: TGCGCCAGCAGCCAGGGAGTTAGGCGGGAGCCCAAAGAGACCCAGTACTTC.

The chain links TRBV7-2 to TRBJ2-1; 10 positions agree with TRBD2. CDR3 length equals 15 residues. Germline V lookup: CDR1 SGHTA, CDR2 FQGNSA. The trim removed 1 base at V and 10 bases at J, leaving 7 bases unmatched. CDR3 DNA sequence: TGTGCCAGCAGCTTAGTTGGGACTAGCGAAACCGAGCAGTTCTTC. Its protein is CASSLVGTSETEQFF.

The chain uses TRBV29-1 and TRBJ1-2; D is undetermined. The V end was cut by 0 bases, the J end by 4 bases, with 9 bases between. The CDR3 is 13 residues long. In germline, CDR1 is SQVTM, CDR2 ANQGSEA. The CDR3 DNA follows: TGCAGCGTTGAAGATTTACAGAGCTATGGCTACACCTTC. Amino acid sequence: CSVEDLQSYGYTF. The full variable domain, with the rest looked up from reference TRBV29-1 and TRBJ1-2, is SAVISQKPSRDICQRGTSLTIQCQVDSQVTMMFWYRQQPGQSLTLIATANQGSEATYESGFVIDKFPISRPNLTFSTLTVSNMSPEDSSIYLCSVEDLQSYGYTFGSGTRLTVV.

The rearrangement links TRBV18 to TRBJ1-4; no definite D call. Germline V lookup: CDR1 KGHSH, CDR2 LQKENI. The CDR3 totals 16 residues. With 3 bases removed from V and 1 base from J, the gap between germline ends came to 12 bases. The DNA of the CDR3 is TGTGCCAGCTCACCGATCCAGGAAAGAACTAATGAAAAACTGTTTTTT. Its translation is CASSPIQERTNEKLFF. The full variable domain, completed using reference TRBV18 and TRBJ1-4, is NAGVMQNPRHLVRRRGQEARLRCSPMKGHSHVYWYRQLPEEGLKFMVYLQKENIIDESGMPKERFSAEFPKEGPSILRIQQVVRGDSAAYFCASSPIQERTNEKLFFGSGTQLSVL.

CDR3 in amino acids: CASSFPGTSEDNEQFF. The CDR3, as DNA: TGTGCCAGCAGCTTCCCCGGGACTAGCGAGGACAATGAGCAGTTCTTC. V and J are TRBV11-1 and TRBJ2-1; 10 bases agree with TRBD2. Germline trimming cut 3 bases from V and 5 bases from J; bases unmatched to any gene: 7. The CDR3 is made up of 16 amino acids. Germline V lookup: CDR1 SGHAT, CDR2 FQDESV (reference sequence).

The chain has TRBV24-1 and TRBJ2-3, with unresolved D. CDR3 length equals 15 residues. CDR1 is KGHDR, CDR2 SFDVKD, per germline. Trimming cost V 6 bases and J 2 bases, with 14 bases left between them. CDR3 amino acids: CATSPRDGATDTQYF. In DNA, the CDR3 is TGTGCCACCAGTCCCAGAGACGGAGCCACAGATACGCAGTATTTT.

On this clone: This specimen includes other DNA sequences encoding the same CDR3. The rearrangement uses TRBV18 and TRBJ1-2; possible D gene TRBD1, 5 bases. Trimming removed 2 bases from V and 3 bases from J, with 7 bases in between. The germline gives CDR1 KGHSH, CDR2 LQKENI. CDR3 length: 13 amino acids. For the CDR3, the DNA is TGTGCCAGCTCACCAGACAGAGACTATGGCTACACCTTC. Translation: CASSPDRDYGYTF.

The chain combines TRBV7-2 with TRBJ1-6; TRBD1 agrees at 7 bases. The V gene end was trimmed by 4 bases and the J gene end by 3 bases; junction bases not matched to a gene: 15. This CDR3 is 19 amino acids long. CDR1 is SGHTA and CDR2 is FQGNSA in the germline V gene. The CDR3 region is CASSSPEDGTEYYNSPLHF. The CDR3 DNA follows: TGTGCCAGCAGCTCGCCGGAAGACGGGACAGAATACTATAATTCACCCCTCCACTTT.

CDR3 region: CASSLWGWDTITDTQYF. CDR3 nucleotide sequence: TGTGCCAGCAGCTTGTGGGGGTGGGACACCATCACAGATACGCAGTATTTT. The V and J genes are TRBV5-4 and TRBJ2-3, with TRBD1 as a possible D gene (6 bases). V lost 1 base, J lost 2 bases, and 17 bases lay in between. The germline CDR1 and CDR2 sequences are SGHNT and YYREEE (reference sequence). The CDR3 spans 17 residues.

CDR3 sequence (DNA): TGTGCCATTGCTCCAGCGGCCCAAGAGACCCAGTACTTC. It is translated as CAIAPAAQETQYF. V gene TRBV10-3 combines with J gene TRBJ2-5; the D gene is possibly TRBD2 (5 bases). Germline CDR1 is ENHRY and CDR2 is SYGVKD. The CDR3 is 13 amino acids. V was shortened by 9 bases and J by 1 base, with 12 bases between the two germline ends.

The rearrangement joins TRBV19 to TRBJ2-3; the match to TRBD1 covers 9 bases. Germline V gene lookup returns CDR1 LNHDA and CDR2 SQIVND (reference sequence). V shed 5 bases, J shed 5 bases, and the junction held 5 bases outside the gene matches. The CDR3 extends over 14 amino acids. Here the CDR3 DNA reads TGTGCCAGTAGTTGGACAGGGGCGGTAGATACGCAGTATTTT. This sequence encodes CASSWTGAVDTQYF.